The 5 T cell receptor beta chains below all came from one sample that was sequenced in a study of OX40 agonist ivuxolimab in advanced cancers. Profiling relied on immunoSEQ multiplex PCR, and the TCRdb table lists in-frame clones only, not all of them. The table has over 15,000 clones, 79% seen once; the top ten hold about a third. The sequenced sample was CD4+ or CD8+ T cells sorted from blood, obtained in a trial of the OX40 agonist ivuxolimab. The receptors here all came from an adult with an advanced solid tumor such as melanoma, head and neck, liver or kidney cancer.

The chain has TRBV4-3 and TRBJ1-1; weak D call: TRBD1 (6 bases). This CDR3 is built from 16 residues. Germline lookup yields CDR1 LGHNA and CDR2 YSLEER. Trimming pared 0 bases from V and 4 bases from J, leaving 15 bases between. The DNA for the CDR3 is TGCGCCAGCAGCCAAGATAGCCGGGGCAGGGGCACTGAAGCTTTCTTT. The encoded protein is CASSQDSRGRGTEAFF.

This clone occurred once. The chain couples TRBV6-5 to TRBJ1-1; a possible D gene is TRBD1 (6 bases). The CDR3 has 16 amino acids. Germline V gives CDR1 MNHEY, CDR2 SVGAGI. V shed 2 bases and J shed 5 bases, with 18 bases lying between them. The CDR3 nucleotides read TGTGCCAGCAGTTACCCTCCCGGGGGGCCGGGGACTGAAGCTTTCTTT. This encodes CASSYPPGGPGTEAFF.

This chain links TRBV7-9 with TRBJ1-1, with D uncertain. The germline gives CDR1 SEHNR, CDR2 FQNEAQ (reference sequence). The CDR3 spans 12 residues. Trimming removed 3 bases at V and 2 bases at J, with 4 bases between. The CDR3 DNA is TGTGCCAGCAGCTTCGGCAACACTGAAGCTTTCTTT. Its protein is CASSFGNTEAFF.

V is TRBV7-9 and J is TRBJ1-5, with 7 bases that match TRBD1. In germline, CDR1 is SEHNR, CDR2 FQNEAQ (reference sequence). The CDR3 extends over 14 amino acids. The J segment lost 5 bases and the V segment lost 5 bases, leaving 6 bases of the junction unmatched. CDR3 in amino acids: CASSTRDSYQPQHF. DNA for the CDR3: TGTGCCAGCAGCACTAGGGACAGTTATCAGCCCCAGCATTTT. The full variable domain, with the rest looked up from reference TRBV7-9 and TRBJ1-5, is DTGVSQNPRHKITKRGQNVTFRCDPISEHNRLYWYRQTLGQGPEFLTYFQNEAQLEKSRLLSDRFSAERPKGSFSTLEIQRTEQGDSAMYLCASSTRDSYQPQHFGDGTRLSIL.

This clone was counted once. The chain is built from TRBV4-2 and TRBJ1-1; possibly TRBD1 for D (5 bases). Per the germline V gene, CDR1 is LGHNA and CDR2 is YNFKEQ. V lost 6 bases, J lost 0 bases, and 14 bases lay in between. The CDR3 totals 15 residues. The CDR3 bases are TGTGCCAGCAGTTTCGCCGGGGCTATGAACACTGAAGCTTTCTTT. The encoded protein is CASSFAGAMNTEAFF.